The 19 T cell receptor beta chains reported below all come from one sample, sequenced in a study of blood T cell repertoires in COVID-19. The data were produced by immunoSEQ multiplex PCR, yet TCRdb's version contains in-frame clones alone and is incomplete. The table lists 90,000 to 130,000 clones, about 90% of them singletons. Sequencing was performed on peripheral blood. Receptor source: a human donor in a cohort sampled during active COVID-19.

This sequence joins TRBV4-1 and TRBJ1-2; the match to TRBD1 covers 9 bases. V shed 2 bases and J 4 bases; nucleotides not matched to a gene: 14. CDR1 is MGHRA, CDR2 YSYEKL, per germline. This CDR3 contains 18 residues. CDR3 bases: TGCGCCAGCAGCCAAACAATGTACCGGACAGGGGAAGTCTATGGCTACACCTTC. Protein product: CASSQTMYRTGEVYGYTF.

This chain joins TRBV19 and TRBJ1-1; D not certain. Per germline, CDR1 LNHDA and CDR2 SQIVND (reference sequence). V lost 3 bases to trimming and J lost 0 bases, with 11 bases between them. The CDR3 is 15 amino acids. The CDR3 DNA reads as TGTGCCAGTAGTATTAATGGAGGACTGAACACTGAAGCTTTCTTT. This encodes CASSINGGLNTEAFF.

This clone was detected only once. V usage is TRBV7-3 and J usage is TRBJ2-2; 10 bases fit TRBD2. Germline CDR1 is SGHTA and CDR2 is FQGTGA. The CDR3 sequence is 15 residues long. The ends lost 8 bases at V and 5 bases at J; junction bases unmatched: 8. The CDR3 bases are TGTGCCAGCGGGGGTGGACTAGCGGCGACCGGGGAGCTGTTTTTT. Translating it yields CASGGGLAATGELFF.

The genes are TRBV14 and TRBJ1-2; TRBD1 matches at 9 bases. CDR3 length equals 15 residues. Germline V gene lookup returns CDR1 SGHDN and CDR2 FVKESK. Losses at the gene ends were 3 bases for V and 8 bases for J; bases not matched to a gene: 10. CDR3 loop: CASSQLTGGSMGYTF. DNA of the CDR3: TGTGCCAGCAGCCAGTTGACAGGGGGGTCTATGGGCTACACCTTC.

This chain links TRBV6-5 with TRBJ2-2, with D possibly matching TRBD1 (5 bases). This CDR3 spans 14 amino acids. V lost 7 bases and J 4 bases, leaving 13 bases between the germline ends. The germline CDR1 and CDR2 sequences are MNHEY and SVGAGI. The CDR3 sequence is CASITGSFTGELFF. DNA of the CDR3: TGTGCCAGCATCACAGGCAGTTTCACCGGGGAGCTGTTTTTT.

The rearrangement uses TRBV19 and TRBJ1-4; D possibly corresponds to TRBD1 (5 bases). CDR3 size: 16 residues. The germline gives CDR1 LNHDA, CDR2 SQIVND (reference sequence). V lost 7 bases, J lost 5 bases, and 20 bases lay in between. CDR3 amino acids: CASTLSRQAGNEKLFF. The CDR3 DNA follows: TGTGCCAGTACCCTAAGCCGGCAGGCAGGGAATGAAAAACTGTTTTTT.

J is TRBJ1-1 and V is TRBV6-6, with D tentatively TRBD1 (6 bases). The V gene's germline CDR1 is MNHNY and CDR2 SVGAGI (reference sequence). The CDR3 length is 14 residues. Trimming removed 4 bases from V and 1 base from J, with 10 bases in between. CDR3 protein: CASSSIQGNTEAFF. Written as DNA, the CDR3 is TGTGCCAGCAGTTCAATACAGGGGAACACTGAAGCTTTCTTT.

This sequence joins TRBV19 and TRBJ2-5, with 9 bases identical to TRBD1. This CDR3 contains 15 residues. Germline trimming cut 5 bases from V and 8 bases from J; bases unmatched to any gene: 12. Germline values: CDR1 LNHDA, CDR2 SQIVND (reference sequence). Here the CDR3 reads CASSLVPGQGGTQYF. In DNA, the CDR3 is TGTGCCAGTAGTCTTGTCCCGGGACAGGGAGGAACCCAGTACTTC. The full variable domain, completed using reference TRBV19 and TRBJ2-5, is DGGITQSPKYLFRKEGQNVTLSCEQNLNHDAMYWYRQDPGQGLRLIYYSQIVNDFQKGDIAEGYSVSREKKESFPLTVTSAQKNPTAFYLCASSLVPGQGGTQYFGPGTRLLVL.

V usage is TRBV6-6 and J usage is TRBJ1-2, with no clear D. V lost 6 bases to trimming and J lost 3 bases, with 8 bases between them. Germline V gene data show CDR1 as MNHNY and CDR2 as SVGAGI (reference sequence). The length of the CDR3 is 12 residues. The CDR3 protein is CASSRIDYGYTF. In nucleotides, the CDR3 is TGTGCCAGCAGCCGTATTGACTATGGCTACACCTTC.

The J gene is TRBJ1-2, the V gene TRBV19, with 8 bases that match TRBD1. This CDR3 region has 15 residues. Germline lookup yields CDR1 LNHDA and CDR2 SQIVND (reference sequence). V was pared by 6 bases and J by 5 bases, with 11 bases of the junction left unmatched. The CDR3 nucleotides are TGTGCCAGTAGCCGAACGGACAGGGAGGTTTATGGCTACACCTTC. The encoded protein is CASSRTDREVYGYTF.

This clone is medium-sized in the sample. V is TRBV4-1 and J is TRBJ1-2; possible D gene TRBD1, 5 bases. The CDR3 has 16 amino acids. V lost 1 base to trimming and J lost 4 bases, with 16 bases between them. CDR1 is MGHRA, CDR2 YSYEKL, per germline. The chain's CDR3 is CASSQVAQGGGYGYTF. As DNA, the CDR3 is TGCGCCAGCAGCCAAGTGGCCCAGGGAGGCGGCTATGGCTACACCTTC.

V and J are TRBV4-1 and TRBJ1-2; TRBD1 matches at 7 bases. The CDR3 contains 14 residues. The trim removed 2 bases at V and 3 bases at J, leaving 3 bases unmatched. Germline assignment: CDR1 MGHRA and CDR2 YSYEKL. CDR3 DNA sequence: TGCGCCAGCAGCCAACCTGGGACAGACTATGGCTACACCTTC. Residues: CASSQPGTDYGYTF.

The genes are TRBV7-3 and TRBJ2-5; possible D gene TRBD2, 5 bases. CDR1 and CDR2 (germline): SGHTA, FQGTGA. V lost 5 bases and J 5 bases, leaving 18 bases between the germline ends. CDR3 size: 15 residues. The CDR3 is CASSPLPGVAETQYF. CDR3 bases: TGTGCCAGCAGCCCCCTTCCCGGGGTCGCGGAGACCCAGTACTTC.

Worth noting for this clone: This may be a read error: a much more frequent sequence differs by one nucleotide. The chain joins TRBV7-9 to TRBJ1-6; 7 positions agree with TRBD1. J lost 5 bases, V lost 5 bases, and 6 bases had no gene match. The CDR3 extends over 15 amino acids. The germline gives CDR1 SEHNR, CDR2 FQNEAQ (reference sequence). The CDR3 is CASSHRTGNNSPLHF. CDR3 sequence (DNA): TGTGCCAGCAGCCACCGGACAGGAAATAATTCACCCCTCCACTTT. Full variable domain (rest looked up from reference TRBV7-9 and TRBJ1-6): DTGVSQNPRHKITKRGQNVTFRCDPISEHNRLYWYRQTLGQGPEFLTYFQNEAQLEKSRLLSDRFSAERPKGSFSTLEIQRTEQGDSAMYLCASSHRTGNNSPLHFGNGTRLTVT.

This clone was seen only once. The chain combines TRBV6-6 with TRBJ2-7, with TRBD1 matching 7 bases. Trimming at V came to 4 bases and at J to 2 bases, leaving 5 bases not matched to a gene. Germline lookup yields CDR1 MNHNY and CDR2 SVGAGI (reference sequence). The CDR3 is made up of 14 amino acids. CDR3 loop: CASSSLQGTYEQYF. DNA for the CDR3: TGTGCCAGCAGTTCCTTACAGGGGACCTACGAGCAGTACTTC.

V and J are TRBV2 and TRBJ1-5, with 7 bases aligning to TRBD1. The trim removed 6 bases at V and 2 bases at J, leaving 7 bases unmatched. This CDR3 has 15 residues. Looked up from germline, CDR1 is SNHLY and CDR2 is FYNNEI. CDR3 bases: TGTGCCAGCAGCAGCGAGGGGGCGGGCAATCAGCCCCAGCATTTT. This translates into CASSSEGAGNQPQHF.

The CDR3 DNA sequence: TGTGCCAGCAGCTTAGCACTAGCGGGGGATTACGAGCAGTACTTC. It translates to CASSLALAGDYEQYF. The V gene is TRBV7-2, the J gene TRBJ2-7; the match to TRBD2 covers 11 bases. Per germline, CDR1 SGHTA and CDR2 FQGNSA. The CDR3 covers 15 residues. V was clipped by 0 bases and J by 4 bases; unmatched bases: 2.

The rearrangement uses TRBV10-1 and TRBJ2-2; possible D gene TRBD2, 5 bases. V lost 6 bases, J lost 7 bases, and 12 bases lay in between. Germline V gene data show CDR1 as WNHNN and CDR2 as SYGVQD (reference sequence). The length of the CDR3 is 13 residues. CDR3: CASRKDLVGELFF. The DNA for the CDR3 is TGCGCCAGCAGAAAGGACTTGGTCGGGGAGCTGTTTTTT.

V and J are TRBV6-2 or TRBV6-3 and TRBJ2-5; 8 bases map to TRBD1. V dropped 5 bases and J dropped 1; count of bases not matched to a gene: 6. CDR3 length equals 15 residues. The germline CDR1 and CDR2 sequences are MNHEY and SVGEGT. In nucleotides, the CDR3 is TGTGCCAGCAGTCGAACGGACAGGGTCCAAGAGACCCAGTACTTC. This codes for CASSRTDRVQETQYF.